The 30 T cell receptor beta chains reported below all come from one sample, sequenced in a study of blood T cell repertoires in COVID-19. TCRdb keeps only in-frame clones here, not all; method: immunoSEQ multiplex PCR. The table has some 46,000 clones, 80% to 90% seen once. Sequences were obtained from peripheral blood. Every receptor here comes from a woman aged 80 or over with COVID-19, enrolled during active disease.

The J gene is TRBJ1-1, the V gene TRBV14; the D gene is possibly TRBD1 (6 bases). This CDR3 has 16 residues. CDR1 and CDR2 (germline): SGHDN, FVKESK. Deletions cut 7 bases from V and 3 bases from J, with 21 bases between. DNA for the CDR3: TGTGCCAGCACCCCTAAGGGCCCACAGGGTTACACTGAAGCTTTCTTT. It translates to CASTPKGPQGYTEAFF.

Comment on this clone: No DNA is shown, since the ends of the CDR3 on it are uncertain; the CDR3 is the one TCRdb lists. V and J are TRBV5-1 and TRBJ1-2; no DNA check was done on the table's D call, TRBD1. The CDR3 has 14 residues if both end residues are counted. The germline CDR1 and CDR2 sequences are SGHRS and YFSETQ. CDR3: CASGFGQGNYGYTF.

The chain employs TRBV15 and TRBJ1-4; D not certain. Deletions cut 0 bases from V and 2 bases from J, with 10 bases between. Looked up from germline, CDR1 is LNHNV and CDR2 is YYDKDF (reference sequence). This CDR3 contains 16 residues. The CDR3 sequence: CATSRDSAVTNEKLFF. DNA of the CDR3: TGTGCCACCAGCAGAGATAGTGCGGTCACTAATGAAAAACTGTTTTTT.

CDR3 protein: CASSLDGQGQETQYF. In nucleotides, the CDR3 is TGTGCCAGCAGCTTAGATGGGCAGGGACAAGAGACCCAGTACTTC. J is TRBJ2-5 and V is TRBV11-2; D is possibly TRBD1 (5 bases). Germline values: CDR1 SGHAT, CDR2 FQNNGV. The CDR3 runs 15 residues. The germline V and J ends were trimmed by 0 bases and 2 bases, with 10 bases remaining between them.

This clone came up once. V is TRBV7-9 and J is TRBJ2-7; TRBD1 matches at 7 bases. V shed 5 bases and J 2 bases; nucleotides not matched to a gene: 9. The CDR3 is 15 residues long. Germline CDR1 reads SEHNR; CDR2 reads FQNEAQ (reference sequence). The CDR3 DNA reads TGTGCCAGCAGCACCCCCTCGACAGGGACCTACGAGCAGTACTTC. It specifies CASSTPSTGTYEQYF.

The chain combines TRBV5-1 with TRBJ1-1, with D uncertain. The CDR3 spans 14 residues. Germline V gives CDR1 SGHRS, CDR2 YFSETQ. V was cut by 0 bases and J by 6 bases, with 12 bases left in between. The CDR3 protein is CASSLGGNGAEAFF. Written as DNA, the CDR3 is TGCGCCAGCAGCTTGGGTGGGAACGGGGCTGAAGCTTTCTTT.

The V call is TRBV5-1, the J call TRBJ2-5; D is perhaps TRBD2 (6 bases). With 4 bases removed from V and 2 bases from J, the gap between germline ends came to 15 bases. Germline V gene data show CDR1 as SGHRS and CDR2 as YFSETQ. The CDR3 contains 15 residues. The CDR3 coding sequence is TGCGCCAGCAGCCCGCCGGCGGGGTCGCAAGAGACCCAGTACTTC. Encoded protein: CASSPPAGSQETQYF. Looking up the rest from reference TRBV5-1 and TRBJ2-5 gives the full variable domain: KAGVTQTPRYLIKTRGQQVTLSCSPISGHRSVSWYQQTPGQGLQFLFEYFSETQRNKGNFPGRFSGRQFSNSRSEMNVSTLELGDSALYLCASSPPAGSQETQYFGPGTRLLVL.

The V and J genes are TRBV19 and TRBJ1-2; D might be TRBD1 (5 bases). The CDR3 totals 15 residues. Germline CDR1 and CDR2: LNHDA and SQIVND (reference sequence). Trimming stripped 4 bases from V and 1 base from J, with 13 bases between. In DNA, the CDR3 is TGTGCCAGTAGTAGTCCGGGACTGGGTAACTATGGCTACACCTTC. Its translation is CASSSPGLGNYGYTF.

The chain couples TRBV5-1 to TRBJ2-5, with 8 bases lining up with TRBD2. The trim removed 4 bases at V and 5 bases at J, leaving 7 bases unmatched. The CDR3 extends over 14 amino acids. Germline CDR1 is SGHRS and CDR2 is YFSETQ. The CDR3 loop reads CASSAGGGAETQYF. CDR3 sequence (DNA): TGCGCCAGCAGCGCGGGGGGCGGAGCCGAGACCCAGTACTTC.

The chain joins TRBV5-1 to TRBJ2-2, with D unclear. Trimming cost V 0 bases and J 0 bases, with 9 bases left between them. The germline V gene encodes CDR1 SGHRS and CDR2 YFSETQ. The CDR3 has 16 residues. CDR3 DNA: TGCGCCAGCAGCTTGGCTGGCAATGCGAACACCGGGGAGCTGTTTTTT. Residues: CASSLAGNANTGELFF.

V gene TRBV5-1 combines with J gene TRBJ2-2, with 9 bases identical to TRBD1. V lost 0 bases to trimming and J lost 6 bases; unmatched junction nucleotides: 3. The V gene's germline CDR1 is SGHRS and CDR2 YFSETQ. This CDR3 comprises 15 residues. As DNA, the CDR3 is TGCGCCAGCAGCTTGGGGACAGGGGAGGCCGGGGAGCTGTTTTTT. Amino acids: CASSLGTGEAGELFF.

The rearrangement links TRBV19 to TRBJ2-3, with D tentatively TRBD1 (6 bases). Germline V gives CDR1 LNHDA, CDR2 SQIVND (reference sequence). CDR3 length equals 17 residues. V lost 3 bases, J lost 3 bases, and 19 bases lay in between. The DNA for the CDR3 is TGTGCCAGTAGTATTTGGTCAGGGGCTCTTTTGACAGATACGCAGTATTTT. Translating gives CASSIWSGALLTDTQYF.

The chain combines TRBV3-1 (or the pseudogene TRBV3-2) with TRBJ2-5, with D possibly TRBD2 on 6 matching bases. Trimming took 2 bases from V and 2 from J, leaving 6 bases between them. The germline V gene has CDR1 LGHDT and CDR2 YNNKEL (reference sequence). The CDR3 extends over 13 amino acids. This CDR3 reads CASSQSGQETQYF. For the CDR3, the DNA is TGTGCCAGCAGCCAAAGCGGGCAAGAGACCCAGTACTTC.

V usage is TRBV28 and J usage is TRBJ2-4, with D possibly TRBD1 on 5 matching bases. The CDR3 runs to 16 residues. Germline V lookup: CDR1 MDHEN, CDR2 SYDVKM. Trimming cost V 3 bases and J 1 base, with 13 bases left between them. The CDR3 protein is CASSFVGKGAKNIQYF. CDR3 sequence (DNA): TGTGCCAGCAGTTTCGTGGGAAAGGGGGCCAAAAACATTCAGTACTTC.

This clone was seen a handful of times. The chain uses TRBV19 and TRBJ2-4; D may be TRBD2 (5 bases). The CDR3 consists of 18 residues. Germline V CDR1 and CDR2: LNHDA, SQIVND (reference sequence). Trimming stripped 0 bases from V and 1 base from J, with 16 bases between. CDR3 protein: CASSIDAGSRKAKNIQYF. CDR3 bases: TGTGCCAGTAGTATAGATGCGGGCTCTCGGAAGGCCAAAAACATTCAGTACTTC.

The V gene is TRBV11-3, the J gene TRBJ2-3; maybe TRBD1 (6 bases). V was cut by 4 bases and J by 8 bases, with 13 bases left in between. CDR1 and CDR2 from the germline V gene are SGHNT and YENEEA. The CDR3 has 13 residues. The CDR3 region is CASSSSLGGTQYF. In nucleotides, the CDR3 is TGTGCCAGCAGCTCCTCCCTAGGGGGTACGCAGTATTTT.

The chain recombines TRBV2 with TRBJ2-2, with 9 bases matching TRBD1. In germline, CDR1 is SNHLY, CDR2 FYNNEI. This CDR3 has 17 amino acids. V was clipped by 5 bases and J by 6 bases; unmatched bases: 13. The CDR3 DNA reads as TGTGCCAGCAGTCCACCATCCGGGACAGGGAGGGCCGGGGAGCTGTTTTTT. This translates into CASSPPSGTGRAGELFF.

The chain joins TRBV18 to TRBJ1-1; the match to TRBD1 covers 7 bases. V dropped 4 bases and J dropped 4; count of bases not matched to a gene: 9. Germline V gene sequence: CDR1 KGHSH, CDR2 LQKENI. The CDR3 is 15 amino acids. The CDR3 nucleotides are TGTGCCAGCTCACGAGGCAGGGGGGAGGCCACTGAAGCTTTCTTT. Protein: CASSRGRGEATEAFF.

This chain joins TRBV7-9 and TRBJ1-5; D is undetermined. Germline assignment: CDR1 SEHNR and CDR2 FQNEAQ (reference sequence). This CDR3 spans 14 amino acids. Trimming cost V 3 bases and J 3 bases, with 9 bases left between them. This CDR3 is CASSFPGYNQPQHF. The CDR3 nucleotides read TGTGCCAGCAGCTTTCCGGGGTACAATCAGCCCCAGCATTTT.

This clone was detected once. The V call is TRBV6-4, the J call TRBJ2-7; D call uncertain. Germline V CDR1 and CDR2: MRHNA, SNTAGT. The length of the CDR3 is 10 residues. Trimming stripped 7 bases from V and 4 bases from J, with 5 bases between. The CDR3 protein is CASTGYEQYF. The DNA for the CDR3 is TGTGCCAGCACGGGTTACGAGCAGTACTTC.

This chain links TRBV4-1 with TRBJ2-3; 9 bases align to TRBD1. Looked up from germline, CDR1 is MGHRA and CDR2 is YSYEKL. After removal of 4 bases from V and 1 base from J, the junction contained 3 bases not matched to a gene. The CDR3 extends over 15 amino acids. CDR3 residues: CASSRTGAGTDTQYF. The CDR3 DNA reads as TGCGCCAGCAGCCGGACAGGGGCCGGCACAGATACGCAGTATTTT.

The chain is built from TRBV19 and TRBJ2-7; perhaps TRBD1 as D (7 bases). Between the trimmed V and J ends, which lost 3 bases and 0 bases, there was a span of 12 bases. CDR3 length: 15 amino acids. Germline CDR1 reads LNHDA; CDR2 reads SQIVND (reference sequence). In DNA form, the CDR3 reads TGTGCCAGTAGTATTGGGGGGACAGCCTCCTACGAGCAGTACTTC. Its translation is CASSIGGTASYEQYF.

With respect to this clone: The junction differs from germline at one of its ends, possibly a read error. The chain employs TRBV6-5 and TRBJ2-1; D uncertain. Germline-derived CDR1 and CDR2 are MNHEY and SVGAGI. The CDR3 contains 13 residues. In DNA, the CDR3 is TGTGCCGGCAGTTACGGTCTAGAAGGCGAGCAGTTCTTC. Its protein is CAGSYGLEGEQFF.

This chain uses TRBV7-3 with TRBJ2-2; TRBD2 matches 10 bases. The germline CDR1 and CDR2 sequences are SGHTA and FQGTGA. The V and J ends lost 5 bases and 4 bases, in that order; junction bases with no gene match: 4. This CDR3 has 15 residues. The CDR3 loop is CASSLSGGLTGELFF. The CDR3 DNA reads TGTGCCAGCAGCCTTAGCGGGGGGCTCACCGGGGAGCTGTTTTTT.

The chain uses TRBV6-5 and TRBJ1-2; D unresolved. The V end lost 2 bases, the J end lost 4 bases, and 8 bases lay between the germline ends. The CDR3 contains 13 residues. The germline V gene encodes CDR1 MNHEY and CDR2 SVGAGI. CDR3 loop: CASSYGGVYGYTF. The CDR3 DNA sequence: TGTGCCAGCAGTTACGGCGGCGTCTATGGCTACACCTTC.

CDR3 nucleotides: TGTGCCAGCAGCCAAGGACTAGCGGGAGGGCAAGAGACCCAGTACTTC. Amino acid sequence: CASSQGLAGGQETQYF. The chain joins TRBV3-1 (or the pseudogene TRBV3-2) to TRBJ2-5; 14 bases line up with TRBD2. Germline CDR1 is LGHDT and CDR2 is YNNKEL (reference sequence). There are 16 residues in the CDR3. The V and J ends lost 1 base and 2 bases, in that order; junction bases with no gene match: 0.

The chain recombines TRBV28 with TRBJ2-5; 10 nucleotides line up with TRBD1. The germline V gene has CDR1 MDHEN and CDR2 SYDVKM. The CDR3 totals 14 residues. J was trimmed by 4 bases and V by 8 bases; bases with no gene match: 7. The CDR3 loop reads CASVKRTGGETQYF. The CDR3, as DNA: TGTGCCAGCGTCAAAAGGACAGGGGGAGAGACCCAGTACTTC.

The chain has TRBV28 and TRBJ1-5; D may be TRBD1 (5 bases). The CDR3 has 17 residues. Germline-derived CDR1 and CDR2 are MDHEN and SYDVKM. V dropped 5 bases and J dropped 2 bases, with 19 bases sitting between them. The CDR3 spells CASSPTQGIGGNQPQHF. CDR3 DNA: TGTGCCAGCAGTCCCACTCAGGGAATTGGGGGCAATCAGCCCCAGCATTTT.

This clone was counted between two and nine times. The V gene is TRBV6-1, the J gene TRBJ1-5; possible D gene TRBD1, 5 bases. Germline loops: CDR1 MNHNS, CDR2 SASEGT. Trimming removed 8 bases from V and 3 bases from J, with 14 bases in between. The length of the CDR3 is 14 residues. The CDR3: CASGGREDNQPQHF. The CDR3 DNA reads as TGTGCCAGCGGTGGCAGGGAGGACAATCAGCCCCAGCATTTT.

The rearrangement joins TRBV6-2 or TRBV6-3 to TRBJ2-7; TRBD2 aligns across 7 bases. CDR1 is MNHEY, CDR2 SVGEGT, per germline. The CDR3 contains 14 residues. V was pared by 6 bases and J by 2 bases, with 7 bases of the junction left unmatched. CDR3: CASSFSGQTYEQYF. Written as DNA, the CDR3 is TGTGCCAGCAGCTTTAGCGGGCAGACCTACGAGCAGTACTTC.